The TCR beta chain described here comes from a study of vaccination and CD4 T cells after COVID-19. A note on this clonotype: Its specificity is not known.

Treatment meaning: roughly 10-day PBMC culture with coronavirus spike peptide pools or control peptides (ViraFEST assay). Cultured CD4+ T cell DNA underwent sequencing with the Oncomine TCR Beta short-read assay. Each CDR3 protein gets one entry after TCRdb re-called the PCR reads with MiXCR. The sample includes about 15,000 distinct CDR3 sequences, 43% of them seen just once. The clonotype comes from a human donor with COVID-19. The sequencing input was cultured CD4+ T cells from blood.

The CDR3 reads CATSDPSTSSGANVLTF. The DNA of the CDR3 is TGTGCCACCAGTGATCCCTCGACTAGTTCTGGGGCCAACGTCCTGACTTTC. The chain combines TRBV24-1 with TRBJ2-6, with D possibly matching TRBD2 (6 bases). V lost 3 bases, J lost 1 base, and 12 bases lay in between. Germline values: CDR1 KGHDR, CDR2 SFDVKD. This CDR3 is 17 amino acids long.